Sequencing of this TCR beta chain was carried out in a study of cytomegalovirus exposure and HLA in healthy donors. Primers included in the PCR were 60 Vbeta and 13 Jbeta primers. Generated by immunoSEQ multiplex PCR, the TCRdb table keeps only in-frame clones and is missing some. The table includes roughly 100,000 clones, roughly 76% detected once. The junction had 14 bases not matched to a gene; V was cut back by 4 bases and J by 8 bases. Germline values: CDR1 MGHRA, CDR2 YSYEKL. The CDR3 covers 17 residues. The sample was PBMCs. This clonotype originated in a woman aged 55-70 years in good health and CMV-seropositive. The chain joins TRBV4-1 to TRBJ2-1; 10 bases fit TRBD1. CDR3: CASSPRGGTGASYEQFF. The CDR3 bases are TGCGCCAGCAGCCCAAGGGGAGGGACAGGGGCCTCGTATGAGCAGTTCTTC.